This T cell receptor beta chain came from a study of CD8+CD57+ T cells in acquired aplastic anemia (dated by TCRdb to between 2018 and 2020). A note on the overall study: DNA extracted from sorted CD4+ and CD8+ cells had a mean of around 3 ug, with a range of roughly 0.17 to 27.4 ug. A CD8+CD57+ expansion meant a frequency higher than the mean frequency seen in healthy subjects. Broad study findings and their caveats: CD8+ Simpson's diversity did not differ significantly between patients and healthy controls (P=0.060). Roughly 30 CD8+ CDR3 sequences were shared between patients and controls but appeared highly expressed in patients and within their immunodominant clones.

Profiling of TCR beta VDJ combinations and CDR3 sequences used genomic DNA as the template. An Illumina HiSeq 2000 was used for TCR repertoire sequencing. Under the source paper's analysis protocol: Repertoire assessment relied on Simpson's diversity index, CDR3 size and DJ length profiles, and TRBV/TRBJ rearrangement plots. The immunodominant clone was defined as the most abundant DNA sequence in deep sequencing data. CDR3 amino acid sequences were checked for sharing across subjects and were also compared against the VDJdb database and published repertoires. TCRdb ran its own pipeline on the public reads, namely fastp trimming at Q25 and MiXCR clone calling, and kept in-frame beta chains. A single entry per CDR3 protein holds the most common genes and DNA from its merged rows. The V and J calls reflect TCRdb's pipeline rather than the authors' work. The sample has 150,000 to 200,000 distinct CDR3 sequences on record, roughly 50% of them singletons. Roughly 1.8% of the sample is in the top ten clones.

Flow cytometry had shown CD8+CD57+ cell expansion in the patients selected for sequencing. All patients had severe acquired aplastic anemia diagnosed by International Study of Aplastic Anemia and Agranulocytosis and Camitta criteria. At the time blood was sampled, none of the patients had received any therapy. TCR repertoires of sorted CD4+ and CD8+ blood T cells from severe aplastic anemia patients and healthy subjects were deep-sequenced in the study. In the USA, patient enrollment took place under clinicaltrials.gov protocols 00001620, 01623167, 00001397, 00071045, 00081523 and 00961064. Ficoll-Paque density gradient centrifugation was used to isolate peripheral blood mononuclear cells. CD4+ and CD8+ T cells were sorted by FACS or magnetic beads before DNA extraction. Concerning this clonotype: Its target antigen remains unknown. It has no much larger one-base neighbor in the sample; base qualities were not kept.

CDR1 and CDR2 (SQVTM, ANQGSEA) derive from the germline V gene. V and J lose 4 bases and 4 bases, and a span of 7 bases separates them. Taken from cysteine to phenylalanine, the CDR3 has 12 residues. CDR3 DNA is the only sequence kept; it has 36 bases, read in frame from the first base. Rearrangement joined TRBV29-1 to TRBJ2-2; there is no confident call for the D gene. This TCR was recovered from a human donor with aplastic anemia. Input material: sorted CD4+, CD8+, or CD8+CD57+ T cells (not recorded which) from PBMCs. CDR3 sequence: CSVVWGTGELFF. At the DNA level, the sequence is TGCAGCGTTGTCTGGGGCACCGGGGAGCTGTTTTTT.